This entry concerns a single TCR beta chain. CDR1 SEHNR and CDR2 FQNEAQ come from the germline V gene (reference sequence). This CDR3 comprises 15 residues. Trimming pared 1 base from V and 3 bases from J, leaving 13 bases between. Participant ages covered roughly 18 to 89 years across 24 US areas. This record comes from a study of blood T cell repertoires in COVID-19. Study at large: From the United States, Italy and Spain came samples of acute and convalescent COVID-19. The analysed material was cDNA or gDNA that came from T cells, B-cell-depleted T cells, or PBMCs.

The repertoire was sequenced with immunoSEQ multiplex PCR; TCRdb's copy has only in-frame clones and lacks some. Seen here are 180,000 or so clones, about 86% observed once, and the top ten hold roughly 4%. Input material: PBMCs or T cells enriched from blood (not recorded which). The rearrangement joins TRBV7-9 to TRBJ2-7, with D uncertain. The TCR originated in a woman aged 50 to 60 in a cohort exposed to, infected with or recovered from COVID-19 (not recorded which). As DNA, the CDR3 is TGTGCCAGCAGCTTAGTGTTAACTGATGGCTACGAGCAGTACTTC. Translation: CASSLVLTDGYEQYF. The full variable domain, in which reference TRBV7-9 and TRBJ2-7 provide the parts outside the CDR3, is DTGVSQNPRHKITKRGQNVTFRCDPISEHNRLYWYRQTLGQGPEFLTYFQNEAQLEKSRLLSDRFSAERPKGSFSTLEIQRTEQGDSAMYLCASSLVLTDGYEQYFGPGTRLTVT.